This TCR beta chain was identified during a study of blood T cell repertoires in COVID-19. Trimming cost V 6 bases and J 8 bases; bases outside gene matches: 6. CDR1 is SQVTM, CDR2 ANQGSEA, per germline. The CDR3 loop spans 11 amino acids. Clones were read by immunoSEQ multiplex PCR, and TCRdb kept only the in-frame ones, dropping some. The sample has 120,000 to 150,000 clones, roughly 89% seen once. The sample was peripheral blood. This sequence was found in a middle-aged woman with acute or convalescent COVID-19. This chain uses TRBV29-1 with TRBJ1-2; 7 bases match TRBD1. The CDR3 nucleotides are TGCAGCGTGAGACAGGGTGAGGGCTACACCTTC. The encoded protein is CSVRQGEGYTF.